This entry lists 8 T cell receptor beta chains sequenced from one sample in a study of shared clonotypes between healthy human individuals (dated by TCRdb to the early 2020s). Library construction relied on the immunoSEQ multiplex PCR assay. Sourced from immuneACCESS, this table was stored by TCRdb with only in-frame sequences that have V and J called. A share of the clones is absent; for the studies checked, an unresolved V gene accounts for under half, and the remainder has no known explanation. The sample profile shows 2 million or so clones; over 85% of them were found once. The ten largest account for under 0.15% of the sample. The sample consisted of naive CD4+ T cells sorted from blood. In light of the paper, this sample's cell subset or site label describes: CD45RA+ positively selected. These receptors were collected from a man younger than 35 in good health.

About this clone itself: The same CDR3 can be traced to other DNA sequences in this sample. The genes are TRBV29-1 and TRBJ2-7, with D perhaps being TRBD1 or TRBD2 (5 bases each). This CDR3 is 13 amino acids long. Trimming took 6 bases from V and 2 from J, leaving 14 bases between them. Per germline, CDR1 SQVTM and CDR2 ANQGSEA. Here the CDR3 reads CSVRGTITYEQYF. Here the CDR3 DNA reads TGCAGCGTGAGGGGAACCATAACCTACGAGCAGTACTTC.

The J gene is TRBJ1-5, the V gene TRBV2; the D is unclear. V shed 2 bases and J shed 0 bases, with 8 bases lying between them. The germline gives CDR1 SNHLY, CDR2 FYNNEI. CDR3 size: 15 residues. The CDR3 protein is CASSETGNSNQPQHF. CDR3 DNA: TGTGCCAGCAGTGAAACGGGGAATAGCAATCAGCCCCAGCATTTT.

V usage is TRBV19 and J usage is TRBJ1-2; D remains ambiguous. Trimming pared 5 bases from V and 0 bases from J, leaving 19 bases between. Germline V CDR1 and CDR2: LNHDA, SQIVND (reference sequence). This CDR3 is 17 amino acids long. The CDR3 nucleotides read TGTGCCAGTAGTCTACGACTCAACCCGGAAGCTAACTATGGCTACACCTTC. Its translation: CASSLRLNPEANYGYTF.

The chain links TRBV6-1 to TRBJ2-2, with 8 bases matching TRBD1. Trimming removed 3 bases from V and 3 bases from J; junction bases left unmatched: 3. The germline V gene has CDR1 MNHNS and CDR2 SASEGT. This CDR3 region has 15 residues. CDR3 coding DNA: TGTGCCAGCAGTGACAGGGGGCCTTACACCGGGGAGCTGTTTTTT. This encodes CASSDRGPYTGELFF.

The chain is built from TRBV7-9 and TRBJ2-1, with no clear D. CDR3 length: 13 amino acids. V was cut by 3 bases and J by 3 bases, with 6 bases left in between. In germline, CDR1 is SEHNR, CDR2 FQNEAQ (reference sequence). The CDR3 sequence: CASSFRHYNEQFF. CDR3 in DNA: TGTGCCAGCAGCTTTAGACACTACAATGAGCAGTTCTTC.

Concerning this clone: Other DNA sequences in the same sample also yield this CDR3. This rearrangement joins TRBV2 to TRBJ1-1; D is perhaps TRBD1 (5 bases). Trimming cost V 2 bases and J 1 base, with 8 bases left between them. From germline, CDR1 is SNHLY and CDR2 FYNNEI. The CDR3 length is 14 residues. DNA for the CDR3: TGTGCCAGCAGTGAAAGGCAGGGGAACACTGAAGCTTTCTTT. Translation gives CASSERQGNTEAFF.

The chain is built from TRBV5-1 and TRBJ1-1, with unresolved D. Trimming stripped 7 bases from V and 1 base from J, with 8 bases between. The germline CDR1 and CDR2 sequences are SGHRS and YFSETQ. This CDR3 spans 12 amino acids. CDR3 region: CASGAGNTEAFF. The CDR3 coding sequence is TGCGCCAGCGGCGCGGGGAACACTGAAGCTTTCTTT.

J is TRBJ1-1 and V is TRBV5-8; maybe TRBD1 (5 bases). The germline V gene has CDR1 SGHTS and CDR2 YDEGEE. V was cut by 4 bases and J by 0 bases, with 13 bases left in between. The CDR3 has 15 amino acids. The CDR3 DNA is TGTGCCAGCAGCCCACAGGCGAGCCTGAACACTGAAGCTTTCTTT. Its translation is CASSPQASLNTEAFF.